The present T cell receptor (beta chain) was sequenced within a study of blood T cell repertoires in COVID-19. Study-level background: The United States, Italy and Spain supplied acute and convalescent COVID-19 samples. PBMCs, B-cell-depleted T cells, or T cells provided the cDNA or gDNA that made up the material.

Data came from immunoSEQ multiplex PCR; TCRdb stores just in-frame clones and leaves some out. The data show around 150,000 clones, 75% to 90% seen once. All enrollees were about 18 to 89 years old and from 25 or so US areas. Assignment of participants to cohorts was predicated upon participant-reported clinical history. This clone has a handful of counts. The CDR3 has 13 amino acids. V was shortened by 4 bases and J by 1 base, with 10 bases between the two germline ends. The germline V gene encodes CDR1 SQVTM and CDR2 ANQGSEA. Sequenced sample: PBMCs or T cells enriched from blood (not recorded which). The V call is TRBV29-1, the J call TRBJ1-1; D gene ambiguous. This TCR derives from a woman aged 60-75 years who had recovered from COVID-19. The chain's CDR3 is CSVADSSNTEAFF. CDR3 DNA sequence: TGCAGCGTTGCTGACTCCTCGAACACTGAAGCTTTCTTT.